The clone carrying this T cell receptor (beta chain) is a singleton in its sample. These data belong to a study of blood T cell repertoires in COVID-19. Study at large: COVID-19 samples from acute and convalescent phases originated in the United States, Italy and Spain.

Germline V gene lookup returns CDR1 KGHSH and CDR2 LQKENI. V gave up 3 bases and J gave up 7 bases, with 4 bases separating them. The CDR3 is 11 amino acids. Source study methods: Cell counts per sample came from amplifying reference gene primers. Only in-frame clones appear in the TCRdb table, and some are missing; sequencing was by immunoSEQ multiplex PCR. V and J calls and clone size come straight from that table; D and trimming were deduced from the DNA. The sample lists about 160,000 clones, around 87% occurring once. The sequencing input was peripheral blood. The source of this sequence is an older woman with active or convalescent COVID-19. The chain joins TRBV18 to TRBJ2-1, with unresolved D. CDR3: CASSPLNEQFF. The CDR3 nucleotides read TGTGCCAGCTCACCTCTGAATGAGCAGTTCTTC.